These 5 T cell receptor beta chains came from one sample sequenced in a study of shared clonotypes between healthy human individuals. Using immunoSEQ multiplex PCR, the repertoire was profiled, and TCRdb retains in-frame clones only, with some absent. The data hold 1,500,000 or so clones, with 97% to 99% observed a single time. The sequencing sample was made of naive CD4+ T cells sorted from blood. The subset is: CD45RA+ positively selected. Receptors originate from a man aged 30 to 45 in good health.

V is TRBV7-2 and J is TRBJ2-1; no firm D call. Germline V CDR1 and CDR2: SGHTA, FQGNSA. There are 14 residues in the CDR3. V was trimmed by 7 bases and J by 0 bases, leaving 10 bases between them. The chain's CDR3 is CASTRLGSYNEQFF. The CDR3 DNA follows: TGTGCCAGCACCCGTTTAGGCTCCTACAATGAGCAGTTCTTC.

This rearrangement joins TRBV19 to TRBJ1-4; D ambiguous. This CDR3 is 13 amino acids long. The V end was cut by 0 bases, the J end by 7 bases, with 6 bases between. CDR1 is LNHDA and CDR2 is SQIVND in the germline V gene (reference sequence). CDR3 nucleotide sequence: TGTGCCAGTAGTATAGATCTGCGTGAAAAACTGTTTTTT. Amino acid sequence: CASSIDLREKLFF. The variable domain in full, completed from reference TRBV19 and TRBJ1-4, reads DGGITQSPKYLFRKEGQNVTLSCEQNLNHDAMYWYRQDPGQGLRLIYYSQIVNDFQKGDIAEGYSVSREKKESFPLTVTSAQKNPTAFYLCASSIDLREKLFFGSGTQLSVL.

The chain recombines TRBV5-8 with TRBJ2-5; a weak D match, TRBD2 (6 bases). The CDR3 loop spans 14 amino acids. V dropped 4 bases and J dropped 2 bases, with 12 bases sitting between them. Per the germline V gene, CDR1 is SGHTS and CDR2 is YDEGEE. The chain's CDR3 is CASSVQGGQETQYF. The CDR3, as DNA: TGTGCCAGCAGCGTCCAGGGAGGTCAAGAGACCCAGTACTTC.

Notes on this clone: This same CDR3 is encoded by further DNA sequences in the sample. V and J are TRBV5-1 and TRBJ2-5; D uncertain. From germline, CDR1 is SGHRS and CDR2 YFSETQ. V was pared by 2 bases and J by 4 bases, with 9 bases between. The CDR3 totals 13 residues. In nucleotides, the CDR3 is TGCGCCAGCAGCTTCCCGGCTGGAGAGACCCAGTACTTC. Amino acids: CASSFPAGETQYF.

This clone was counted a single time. The CDR3 region is CASSPSGRNGELFF. The CDR3, as DNA: TGTGCCAGCAGCCCTAGCGGGAGGAACGGGGAGCTGTTTTTT. This rearrangement joins TRBV5-8 to TRBJ2-2; 11 nucleotides agree with TRBD2. The CDR3 has 14 amino acids. Looked up from germline, CDR1 is SGHTS and CDR2 is YDEGEE. The trim removed 4 bases at V and 7 bases at J, leaving 3 bases unmatched.